This T cell receptor (beta chain) was captured by sequencing in a study of T cell changes during pregnancy in multiple sclerosis. V was shortened by 1 base and J by 3 bases, with 9 bases between the two germline ends. Germline values: CDR1 LNHDA, CDR2 SQIVND (reference sequence). The CDR3 extends over 14 amino acids. Sequenced by immunoSEQ multiplex PCR; TCRdb stores in-frame clones only, minus some. The data contain fewer than 140,000 clones, roughly 92% of them singletons. The sample here was peripheral blood, taken after pregnancy. V usage is TRBV19 and J usage is TRBJ1-2, with TRBD1 as a possible D gene (5 bases). The TCR originated in a female donor with multiple sclerosis, enrolled in a pregnancy study. As DNA, the CDR3 is TGTGCCAGTAGTATAGGTGGACAACACTATGGCTACACCTTC. This sequence encodes CASSIGGQHYGYTF.